This paragraph covers one T cell receptor (beta chain) sequence. The antigen is not known. This record belongs to a study of T cells in tuberculosis. Libraries were prepared by immunoSEQ multiplex PCR; TCRdb keeps only in-frame clonotypes and omits some of them. The sample shows 30,000 to 35,000 clones, nearly 97% of them seen only once. Study-level results: A GMM-specific repertoire classifier reached about 85% accuracy, AUROC over 0.85.

The TCR comes from a donor aged 5 to 30 with latent tuberculosis or without tuberculosis infection. Material: PBMCs.

The chain's CDR3 is CASSLDLEYEQYF. CDR3 bases: TGTGCCAGCAGCTTAGATCTGGAGTACGAGCAGTACTTC. The V and J genes are TRBV11-2 and TRBJ2-7; D call uncertain. The CDR3 loop spans 13 amino acids. The germline V gene has CDR1 SGHAT and CDR2 FQNNGV. The V gene lost 0 bases and the J gene lost 4 bases, with 7 bases spanning the gap. Together with reference TRBV11-2 and TRBJ2-7, the CDR3 gives the full variable domain: EAGVAQSPRYKIIEKRQSVAFWCNPISGHATLYWYQQILGQGPKLLIQFQNNGVVDDSQLPKDRFSAERLKGVDSTLKIQPAKLEDSAVYLCASSLDLEYEQYFGPGTRLTVT.